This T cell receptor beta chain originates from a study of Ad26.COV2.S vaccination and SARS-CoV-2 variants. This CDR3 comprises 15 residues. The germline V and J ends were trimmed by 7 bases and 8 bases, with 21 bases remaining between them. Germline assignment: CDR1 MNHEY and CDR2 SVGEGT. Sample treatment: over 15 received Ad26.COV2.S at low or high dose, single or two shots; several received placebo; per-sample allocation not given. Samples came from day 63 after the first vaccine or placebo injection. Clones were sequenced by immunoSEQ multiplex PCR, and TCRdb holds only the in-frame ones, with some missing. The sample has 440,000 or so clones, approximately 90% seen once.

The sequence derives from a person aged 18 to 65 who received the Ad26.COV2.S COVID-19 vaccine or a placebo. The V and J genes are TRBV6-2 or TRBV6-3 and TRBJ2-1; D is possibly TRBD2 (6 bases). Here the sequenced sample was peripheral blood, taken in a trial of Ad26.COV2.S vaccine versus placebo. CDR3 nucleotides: TGTGCCAGCACCCCCCGGCGGGGCATCTTGGATGAGCAGTTCTTC. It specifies CASTPRRGILDEQFF.